Included here is one T cell receptor (beta chain) sequence, with context. This sample stems from a study of blood T cell repertoires in COVID-19. Repertoires were generated with immunoSEQ multiplex PCR, while TCRdb's copy carries only in-frame clones and drops some. The sample shows roughly 150,000 clones, approximately 84% of them seen only once. The Seattle site enrolled patients during active infection and followed them longitudinally. Trimming left V 2 bases short and J 8 bases short, with 6 bases between. This CDR3 contains 12 residues. Germline V gives CDR1 LGHDT, CDR2 YNNKEL (reference sequence).

Sequencing used peripheral blood. The sequence came from a woman in her fifties or sixties with COVID-19, enrolled during active disease. The chain recombines TRBV3-1 (or the pseudogene TRBV3-2) with TRBJ1-4, with D unresolved. The CDR3, as DNA: TGTGCCAGCAGCCAATTCAGGGAAAAACTGTTTTTT. Translating it yields CASSQFREKLFF.